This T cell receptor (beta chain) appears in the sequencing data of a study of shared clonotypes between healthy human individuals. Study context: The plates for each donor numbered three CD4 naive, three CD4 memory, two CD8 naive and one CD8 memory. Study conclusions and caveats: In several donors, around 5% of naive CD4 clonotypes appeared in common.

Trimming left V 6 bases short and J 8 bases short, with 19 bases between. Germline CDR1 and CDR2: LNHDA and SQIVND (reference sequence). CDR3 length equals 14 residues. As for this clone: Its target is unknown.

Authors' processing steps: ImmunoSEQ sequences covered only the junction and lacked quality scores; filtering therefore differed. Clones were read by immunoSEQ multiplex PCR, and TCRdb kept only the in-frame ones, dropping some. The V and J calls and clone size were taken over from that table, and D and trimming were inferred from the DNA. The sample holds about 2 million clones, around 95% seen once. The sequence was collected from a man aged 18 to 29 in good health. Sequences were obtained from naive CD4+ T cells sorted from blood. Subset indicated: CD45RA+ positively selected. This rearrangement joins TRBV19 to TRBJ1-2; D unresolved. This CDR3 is CASRNTGPPGGYTF. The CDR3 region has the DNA TGTGCCAGTAGGAATACGGGCCCCCCGGGGGGCTACACCTTC.